One TCR beta chain is described in this entry. Its antigen is currently unknown. These data are taken from a study of T cell responses to AZD1222 COVID-19 vaccine. Study-wide background: Second-dose groups at about 4 or about 12 weeks were pooled. General study points: Researchers took repertoire samples only after the peak T cell response had come.

CDR3 size: 18 residues. The ends lost 0 bases at V and 3 bases at J; junction bases unmatched: 12. Germline CDR1 is SGHRS and CDR2 is YFSETQ. TCRdb's table, derived via immunoSEQ multiplex PCR, lists solely in-frame clones and lacks some. The repertoire consists of approximately 100,000 clones, with about 88% occurring once and the leading ten covering approximately 19%. Specimen: peripheral blood, collected on day 0 of AZD1222 vaccination. This sequence was found in an adult in good health. The chain is built from TRBV5-1 and TRBJ2-7; 10 bases line up with TRBD2. The CDR3 DNA follows: TGCGCCAGCAGCTTGGAGGGTCTAGCGGGAGCTCGTGGCTACGAGCAGTACGTC. It translates to CASSLEGLAGARGYEQYV.